Sequencing of this T cell receptor (beta chain) was carried out in a study of identical twins. General study findings and limits: Model-predicted out-of-frame TCR alpha sharing fell below observed values in monozygotic twins. Beta out-of-frame sequences displayed a weaker excess of sharing between twins.

Healthy Caucasians alone served as donors. Each CDR3 protein gets one entry after TCRdb re-called the 5' RACE reads with MiXCR. The sample lists hundreds of thousands of distinct CDR3 sequences, roughly 10% seen once, with 6% to 8.5% in the top ten. This clonotype was observed many times. Its specificity is not known. The same specimen was also included in a second study, on yellow fever vaccine responses in identical twins.

The sequence derives from a woman aged 18 to 35 in good health. Sequenced input: CD8+ T cells sorted from blood.

As DNA, the CDR3 is TGTGCCAGCCAGGGACAGGGGAGAGGGGATACGCAGTATTTT. This translates into CASQGQGRGDTQYF. The V gene is TRBV27, the J gene TRBJ2-3; 10 bases are shared with TRBD1. Germline lookup yields CDR1 MNHEY and CDR2 SMNVEV (reference sequence). The CDR3 loop spans 14 amino acids. Trimming took 8 bases from V and 6 from J; bases not matched to a gene: 8.